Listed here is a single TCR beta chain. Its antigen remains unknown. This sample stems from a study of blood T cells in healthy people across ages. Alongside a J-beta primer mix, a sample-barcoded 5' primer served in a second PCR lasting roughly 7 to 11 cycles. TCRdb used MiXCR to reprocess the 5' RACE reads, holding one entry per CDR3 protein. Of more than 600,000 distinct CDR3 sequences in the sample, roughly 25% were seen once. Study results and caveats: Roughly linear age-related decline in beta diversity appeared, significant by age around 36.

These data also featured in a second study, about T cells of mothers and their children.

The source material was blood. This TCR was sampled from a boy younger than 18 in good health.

CDR3 DNA sequence: TGCGCCAGCAGCTTTCGGACTCCGGGGACCGGGGAGCTGTTTTTT. Residues: CASSFRTPGTGELFF. V usage is TRBV5-1 and J usage is TRBJ2-2, with D perhaps TRBD2 (5 bases). The CDR3 has 15 residues. Germline assignment: CDR1 SGHRS and CDR2 YFSETQ. V was cut by 2 bases and J by 5 bases, with 13 bases left in between. Looking up the rest from reference TRBV5-1 and TRBJ2-2 gives the full variable domain: KAGVTQTPRYLIKTRGQQVTLSCSPISGHRSVSWYQQTPGQGLQFLFEYFSETQRNKGNFPGRFSGRQFSNSRSEMNVSTLELGDSALYLCASSFRTPGTGELFFGEGSRLTVL.